Listed below are T cell receptor beta chains from one sample, sequenced in a study of beta chain features in type 1 diabetes. Clones were read by immunoSEQ multiplex PCR, and TCRdb kept only the in-frame ones, dropping some. The sample has about 140,000 clones; 6.5% to 8.5% are singletons. The sample consisted of central memory CD4+ T cells from blood. These TCRs come from a woman in her 30s in good health. Both conserved end residues are part of each CDR3. A D gene is named only where the DNA matches it firmly. Size tells how often a clone was seen (once, few, many) or the class of an expanded clone, and some rows leave it out.

CASSQVGTRLMETQYF | TGCGCCAGCAGCCAAGTTGGCACACGACTAATGGAGACCCAGTACTTC | NA | TRBJ2-5 | few | TRBV4-1
CAILQDSIIGGYTF | TGTGCCATCCTCCAGGACAGCATTATTGGTGGCTACACCTTC | NA | TRBJ1-2 | few | TRBV6-5
CASSLTGGATYEQYF | TGTGCCAGCAGCCTTACAGGGGGCGCGACCTACGAGCAGTACTTC | TRBD1 | TRBJ2-7 | few | TRBV7-3
CASSLRGTGGNEQFF | TGTGCCAGCAGCTTACGGGGGACAGGGGGCAATGAGCAGTTCTTC | TRBD1 | TRBJ2-1 | NA | TRBV7-2
CAISQTGKNYGYTF | TGTGCCATCAGTCAGACAGGGAAAAACTATGGCTACACCTTC | TRBD1 | TRBJ1-2 | few | TRBV10-3
CASSTIGQGRQSTEAFF | TGTGCCAGTAGTACAATCGGACAGGGGCGCCAGAGCACTGAAGCTTTCTTT | TRBD1 | TRBJ1-1 | few | TRBV19
CASKDQATGAPYEQYF | TGTGCCAGTAAAGACCAGGCGACAGGGGCTCCCTACGAGCAGTACTTC | TRBD1 | TRBJ2-7 | many | TRBV19
CASSQTQPGTYEQYF | TGTGCCAGCAGCCAGACCCAGCCGGGGACCTACGAGCAGTACTTC | NA | TRBJ2-7 | NA | TRBV4-1
CASSDLGLAGSETQYF | TGTGCCAGCAGTGATCTAGGACTAGCGGGCTCTGAGACCCAGTACTTC | TRBD2 | TRBJ2-5 | few | TRBV6-1
CASSWESSGKETQYF | TGTGCCAGCAGCTGGGAGAGTAGCGGGAAAGAGACCCAGTACTTC | TRBD2 | TRBJ2-5 | few | TRBV7-9
CASSRRRDYTQETQYF | TGCGCCAGCAGCCGTCGCCGGGACTACACCCAAGAGACCCAGTACTTC | TRBD2 | TRBJ2-5 | NA | TRBV5-1
CASSLAGRSAVGETQYF | TGTGCCAGCAGCTTAGCGGGGAGGTCGGCGGTGGGAGAGACCCAGTACTTC | NA | TRBJ2-5 | NA | TRBV7-2
CAWSVSGADTQYF | TGTGCCTGGAGTGTATCAGGGGCGGATACGCAGTATTTT | NA | TRBJ2-3 | many | TRBV30
CASSPRTGVNTEAFF | TGTGCCAGCAGCCCTCGGACAGGGGTGAACACTGAAGCTTTCTTT | TRBD1 | TRBJ1-1 | few | TRBV7-2
CASSGGGDFSGNTIYF | TGTGCCAGCAGTGGAGGAGGGGATTTCTCTGGAAACACCATATATTTT | NA | TRBJ1-3 | NA | TRBV28
CASSQVSGGQDEQYF | TGCGCCAGCAGCCAAGTGTCGGGGGGCCAGGACGAGCAGTACTTC | NA | TRBJ2-7 | NA | TRBV4-3
CASSLWAGNEQFF | TGTGCCAGCAGTTTATGGGCGGGCAATGAGCAGTTCTTC | NA | TRBJ2-1 | NA | TRBV27
CASSWYIAGGETQYF | TGTGCCAGCAGCTGGTACATAGCGGGAGGGGAGACCCAGTACTTC | TRBD2 | TRBJ2-5 | many | TRBV2
CASSRGQDYGYTF | TGCGCCAGCAGCCGCGGACAGGATTATGGCTACACCTTC | TRBD1 | TRBJ1-2 | NA | TRBV4-3
CASSPSGRGETQYF | TGTGCCAGCAGCCCTAGCGGGAGGGGAGAGACCCAGTACTTC | TRBD2 | TRBJ2-5 | NA | TRBV28
CASSSSGTEQFF | TGTGCCAGCAGTTCCAGCGGGACCGAGCAGTTCTTC | TRBD2 | TRBJ2-1 | NA | TRBV28
CASSYSGGTNTEAFF | TGTGCCAGCAGTTACTCGGGGGGGACGAACACTGAAGCTTTCTTT | NA | TRBJ1-1 | NA | TRBV6-6
CASSSAAGESNNEQFF | TGTGCCAGCAGTTCCGCTGCGGGGGAGAGCAACAATGAGCAGTTCTTC | TRBD2 | TRBJ2-1 | NA | TRBV28
CASSLAVGVGYEQYF | TGTGCCAGCAGCTTAGCGGTGGGAGTAGGTTACGAGCAGTACTTC | NA | TRBJ2-7 | many | TRBV7-2
CASSELQGLENTEAFF | TGTGCCAGCTCAGAATTGCAGGGACTCGAGAACACTGAAGCTTTCTTT | NA | TRBJ1-1 | NA | TRBV18
CASSSQVGGEKLFF | TGTGCCAGCAGCTCACAGGTTGGAGGGGAAAAACTGTTTTTT | NA | TRBJ1-4 | NA | TRBV5-4
CASSARQGREETQYF | TGTGCCAGCAGCGCCCGACAGGGGAGGGAAGAGACCCAGTACTTC | NA | TRBJ2-5 | NA | TRBV7-2
CASSLTRTSGIETQYF | TGTGCCAGCAGTTTGACGCGGACTAGCGGGATAGAGACCCAGTACTTC | TRBD2 | TRBJ2-5 | NA | TRBV28
CASSAGTSGSVETQYF | TGTGCCAGCAGCGCCGGGACTAGCGGGAGCGTAGAGACCCAGTACTTC | TRBD2 | TRBJ2-5 | NA | TRBV9
CASSNSTGELFF | TGTGCCAGCAGCAACAGTACCGGGGAGCTGTTTTTT | NA | TRBJ2-2 | NA | TRBV6-4
CASRASESTQYF | TGTGCCAGCCGTGCTAGCGAATCGACCCAGTACTTC | NA | TRBJ2-5 | NA | TRBV6-1
CASSLTVTGYNEQFF | TGTGCCAGCAGCTTAACCGTGACGGGGTACAATGAGCAGTTCTTC | NA | TRBJ2-1 | NA | TRBV7-3
CASVGLAGDTGELFF | TGCGCCAGCGTGGGACTAGCGGGAGACACCGGGGAGCTGTTTTTT | TRBD2 | TRBJ2-2 | NA | TRBV5-1
CASSIDQLEQFF | TGTGCCAGTAGTATAGATCAACTTGAGCAGTTCTTC | NA | TRBJ2-1 | NA | TRBV19
CASSEEGGSSNEQFF | TGTGCCAGCAGTGAAGAGGGCGGGAGTTCGAATGAGCAGTTCTTC | TRBD2 | TRBJ2-1 | NA | TRBV2
CAWSIGQGFSGANVLTF | TGTGCCTGGAGTATAGGACAGGGTTTCTCTGGGGCCAACGTCCTGACTTTC | TRBD1 | TRBJ2-6 | few | TRBV30
CASKRPGAPDEQFF | TGTGCCAGTAAACGTCCGGGAGCCCCAGATGAGCAGTTCTTC | NA | TRBJ2-1 | NA | TRBV19
CASSQADNSYEQYF | TGTGCCAGCAGCCAAGCGGACAACTCCTACGAGCAGTACTTC | NA | TRBJ2-7 | NA | TRBV4-2
CASSRLAVVTDTQYF | TGTGCCAGCAGCAGGCTAGCGGTAGTAACAGATACGCAGTATTTT | TRBD2 | TRBJ2-3 | NA | TRBV6-6
CASSLSEGLGYEQYF | TGTGCCAGCAGCTTATCCGAGGGCTTGGGGTACGAGCAGTACTTC | NA | TRBJ2-7 | NA | TRBV7-2
CASRNTGFDEQYF | TGTGCCAGCAGAAATACAGGGTTCGACGAGCAGTACTTC | NA | TRBJ2-7 | few | TRBV6-1
CASSLSRESYNEQFF | TGTGCCAGCAGCTTATCTAGGGAGAGCTACAATGAGCAGTTCTTC | NA | TRBJ2-1 | many | TRBV11-1
CASSLGTLGYGYTF | TGTGCCAGCAGCTTGGGGACATTGGGCTATGGCTACACCTTC | NA | TRBJ1-2 | NA | TRBV11-1
CASSLMLAGGNTGELFF | TGTGCCAGCAGCTTAATGTTAGCGGGAGGGAACACCGGGGAGCTGTTTTTT | TRBD2 | TRBJ2-2 | NA | TRBV7-3
CASSWDSRNTEAFF | TGTGCCAGCAGTTGGGACAGCAGGAACACTGAAGCTTTCTTT | TRBD1 | TRBJ1-1 | NA | TRBV6-1
CASSLRGLAGDRTGELFF | TGTGCCAGCAGCTTAAGAGGTTTAGCGGGAGATCGCACCGGGGAGCTGTTTTTT | TRBD2 | TRBJ2-2 | NA | TRBV7-2
CASSNPGQGAPIYTGELFF | TGTGCCAGCAGCAACCCGGGACAGGGGGCGCCTATCTACACCGGGGAGCTGTTTTTT | NA | TRBJ2-2 | many | TRBV21-1
CASSFGGEEETQYF | TGTGCCAGCAGTTTCGGGGGAGAGGAAGAGACCCAGTACTTC | NA | TRBJ2-5 | few | TRBV28
CASSPGEGTYGYTF | TGTGCCAGCAGCCCCGGGGAGGGGACGTATGGCTACACCTTC | NA | TRBJ1-2 | few | TRBV7-2
CASTDRTFKQYF | TGTGCCAGCACCGACAGGACCTTCAAGCAGTACTTC | NA | TRBJ2-7 | few | TRBV27
CASSQVGLAGYNEQFF | TGCGCCAGCAGCCAAGTTGGACTAGCGGGCTACAATGAGCAGTTCTTC | TRBD2 | TRBJ2-1 | few | TRBV4-3
CASSHSSGAVYEQYF | TGTGCCAGCAGTCATTCTAGCGGAGCCGTCTACGAGCAGTACTTC | TRBD2 | TRBJ2-7 | NA | TRBV6-5